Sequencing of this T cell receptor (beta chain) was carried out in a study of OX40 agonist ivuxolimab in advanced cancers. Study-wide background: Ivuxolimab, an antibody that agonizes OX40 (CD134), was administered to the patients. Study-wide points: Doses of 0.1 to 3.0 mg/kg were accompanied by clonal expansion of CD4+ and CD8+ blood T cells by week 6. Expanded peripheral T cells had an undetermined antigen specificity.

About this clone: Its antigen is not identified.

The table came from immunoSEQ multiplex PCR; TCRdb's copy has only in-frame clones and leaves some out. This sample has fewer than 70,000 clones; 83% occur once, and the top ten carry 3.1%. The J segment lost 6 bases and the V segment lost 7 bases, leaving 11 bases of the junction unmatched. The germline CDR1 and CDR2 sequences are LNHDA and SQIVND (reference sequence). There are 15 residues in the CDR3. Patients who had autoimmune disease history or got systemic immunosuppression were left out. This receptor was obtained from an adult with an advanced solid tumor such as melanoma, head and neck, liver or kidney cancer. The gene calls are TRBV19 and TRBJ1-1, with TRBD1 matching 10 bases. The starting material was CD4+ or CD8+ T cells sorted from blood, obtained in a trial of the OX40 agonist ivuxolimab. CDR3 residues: CASKTPRQGAAEAFF. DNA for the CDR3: TGTGCCAGTAAGACGCCGAGACAGGGGGCCGCTGAAGCTTTCTTT. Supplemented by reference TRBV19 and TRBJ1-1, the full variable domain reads DGGITQSPKYLFRKEGQNVTLSCEQNLNHDAMYWYRQDPGQGLRLIYYSQIVNDFQKGDIAEGYSVSREKKESFPLTVTSAQKNPTAFYLCASKTPRQGAAEAFFGQGTRLTVV.